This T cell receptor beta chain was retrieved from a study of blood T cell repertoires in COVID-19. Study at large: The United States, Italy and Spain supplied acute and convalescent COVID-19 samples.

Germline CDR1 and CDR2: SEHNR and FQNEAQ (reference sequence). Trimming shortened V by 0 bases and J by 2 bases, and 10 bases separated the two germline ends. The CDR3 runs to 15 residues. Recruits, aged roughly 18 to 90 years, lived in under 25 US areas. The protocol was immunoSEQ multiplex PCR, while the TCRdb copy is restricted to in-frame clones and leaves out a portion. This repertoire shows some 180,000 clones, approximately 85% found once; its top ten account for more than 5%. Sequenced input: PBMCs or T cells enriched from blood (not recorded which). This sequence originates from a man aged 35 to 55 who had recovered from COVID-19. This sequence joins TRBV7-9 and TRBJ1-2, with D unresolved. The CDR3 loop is CASSLAGRVNYGYTF. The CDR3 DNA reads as TGTGCCAGCAGCTTAGCCGGGCGGGTGAACTATGGCTACACCTTC.